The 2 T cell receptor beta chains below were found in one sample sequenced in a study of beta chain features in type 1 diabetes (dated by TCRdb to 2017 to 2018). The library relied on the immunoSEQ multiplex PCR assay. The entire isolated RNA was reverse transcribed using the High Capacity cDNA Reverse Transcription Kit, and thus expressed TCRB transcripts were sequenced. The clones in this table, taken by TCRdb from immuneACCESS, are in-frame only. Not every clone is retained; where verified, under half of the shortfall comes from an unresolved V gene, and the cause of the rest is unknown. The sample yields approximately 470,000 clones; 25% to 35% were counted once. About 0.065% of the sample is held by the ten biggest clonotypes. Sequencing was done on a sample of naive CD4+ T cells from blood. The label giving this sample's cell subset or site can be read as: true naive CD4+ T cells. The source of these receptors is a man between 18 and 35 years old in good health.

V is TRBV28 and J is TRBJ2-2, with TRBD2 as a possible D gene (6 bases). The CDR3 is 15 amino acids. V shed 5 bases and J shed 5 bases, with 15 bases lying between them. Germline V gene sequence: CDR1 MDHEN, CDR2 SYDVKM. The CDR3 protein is CASSPGPRDTGELFF. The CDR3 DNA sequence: TGTGCCAGCAGTCCAGGGCCGCGGGATACCGGGGAGCTGTTTTTT. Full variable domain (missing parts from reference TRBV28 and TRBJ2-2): DVKVTQSSRYLVKRTGEKVFLECVQDMDHENMFWYRQDPGLGLRLIYFSYDVKMKEKGDIPEGYSVSREKKERFSLILESASTNQTSMYLCASSPGPRDTGELFFGEGSRLTVL.

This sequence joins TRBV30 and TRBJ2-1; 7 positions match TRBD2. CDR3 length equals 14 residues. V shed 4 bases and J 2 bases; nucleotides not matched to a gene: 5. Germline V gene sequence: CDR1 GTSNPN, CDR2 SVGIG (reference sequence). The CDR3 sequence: CAWTAGVAYNEQFF. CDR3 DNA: TGTGCCTGGACCGCGGGGGTAGCCTACAATGAGCAGTTCTTC.